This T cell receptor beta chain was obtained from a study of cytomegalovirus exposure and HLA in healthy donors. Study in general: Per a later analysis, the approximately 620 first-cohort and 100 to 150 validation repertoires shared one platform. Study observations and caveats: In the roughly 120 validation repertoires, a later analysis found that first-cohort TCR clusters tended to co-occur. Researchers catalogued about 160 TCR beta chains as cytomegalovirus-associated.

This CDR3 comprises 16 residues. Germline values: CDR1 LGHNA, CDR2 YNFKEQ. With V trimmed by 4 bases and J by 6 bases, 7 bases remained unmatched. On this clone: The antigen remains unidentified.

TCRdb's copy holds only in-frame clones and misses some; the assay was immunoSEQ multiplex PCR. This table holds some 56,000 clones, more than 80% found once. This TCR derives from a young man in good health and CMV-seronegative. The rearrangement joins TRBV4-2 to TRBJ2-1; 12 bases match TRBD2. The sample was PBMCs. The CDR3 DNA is TGTGCCAGCAGCCTCGGGACTAGCGGGCTCCTCAATGAGCAGTTCTTC. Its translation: CASSLGTSGLLNEQFF.